This is a list of T cell receptor beta chains from one sample in a study of blood T cell repertoires in COVID-19. TCRdb's copy holds only in-frame clones and misses some; the assay was immunoSEQ multiplex PCR. The sample shows some 250,000 clones, roughly 89% of them seen only once. What was sequenced was PBMCs or T cells enriched from blood (not recorded which). The receptors stem from a man between 35 and 55 years old who had recovered from COVID-19. Each CDR3 is given with its conserved first and last residue. D genes are given only for firm matches. The listing skips clone size in some rows; elsewhere it reads once, few, many or a size class.

TRBJ1-1 | . | TRBV3-1/TRBV3-2 | . | 11 | CASSSGAEAFF | TGTGCCAGCAGCTCCGGGGCTGAAGCTTTCTTT
TRBJ1-4 | . | TRBV21-1 | . | 14 | CASSPPQAREKLFF | TGTGCCAGCAGCCCCCCTCAGGCCCGCGAAAAACTGTTTTTT
TRBJ1-1 | . | TRBV28 | TRBD1 | 18 | CASSPPGTGRSVYTEAFF | TGTGCCAGCAGTCCCCCCGGGACAGGGCGGTCAGTCTACACTGAAGCTTTCTTT
TRBJ1-2 | few | TRBV3-1/TRBV3-2 | . | 14 | CASSPGVDGYGYTF | TGTGCCAGCAGCCCCGGGGTCGACGGATATGGCTACACCTTC
TRBJ1-1 | . | TRBV29-1 | TRBD1 | 15 | CSAEDWGDRNTEAFF | TGCAGCGCCGAAGATTGGGGGGACAGAAACACTGAAGCTTTCTTT
TRBJ1-5 | . | TRBV19 | . | 13 | CASSMTVNQPQHF | TGTGCCAGTAGTATGACAGTCAATCAGCCCCAGCATTTT
TRBJ2-7 | . | TRBV28 | TRBD2 | 15 | CASRVSGDHSYEQYF | TGTGCCAGCAGGGTTAGCGGGGACCACTCCTACGAGCAGTACTTC
TRBJ2-5 | . | TRBV9 | TRBD2 | 15 | CASSVAGGLQETQYF | TGTGCCAGCAGCGTAGCGGGGGGGCTCCAAGAGACCCAGTACTTC
TRBJ1-3 | . | TRBV19 | . | 16 | CASSIFHSTSGNTIYF | TGTGCCAGTAGTATTTTTCACAGTACCTCTGGAAACACCATATATTTT
TRBJ2-7 | . | TRBV12-3/TRBV12-4 | . | 13 | CASSRAGLYEQYF | TGTGCCAGCTCCCGGGCGGGACTCTACGAGCAGTACTTC
TRBJ1-5 | . | TRBV5-6 | TRBD1 | 16 | CASSFGTGDSNQPQHF | TGTGCCAGCAGCTTTGGGACAGGAGATAGCAATCAGCCCCAGCATTTT
TRBJ1-1 | . | TRBV6-1 | . | 15 | CASSEAPGVNTEAFF | TGTGCCAGCAGTGAAGCCCCGGGGGTGAACACTGAAGCTTTCTTT
TRBJ2-5 | . | TRBV5-1 | . | 14 | CASSFHGQQETQYF | TGCGCCAGCAGCTTCCACGGACAGCAAGAGACCCAGTACTTC
TRBJ1-1 | . | TRBV7-2 | TRBD1 | 15 | CASSLAKGQGTEAFF | TGTGCCAGCAGCTTAGCTAAGGGACAGGGGACTGAAGCTTTCTTT
TRBJ2-2 | . | TRBV19 | TRBD2 | 17 | CASSIYLAGGHTGELFF | TGTGCCAGTAGTATATATCTAGCGGGAGGCCACACCGGGGAGCTGTTTTTT
TRBJ1-1 | . | TRBV11-3 | . | 14 | CASSGPGGRTEAFF | TGTGCCAGCAGCGGCCCAGGAGGGCGCACTGAAGCTTTCTTT
TRBJ2-3 | . | TRBV5-4 | TRBD2 | 15 | CASIVAGGNTDTQYF | TGTGCCAGCATCGTGGCGGGAGGGAACACAGATACGCAGTATTTT
TRBJ2-5 | . | TRBV28 | . | 14 | CASSLRAPGGTQYF | TGTGCCAGCAGTTTACGGGCGCCCGGGGGGACCCAGTACTTC
TRBJ2-5 | . | TRBV25-1 | TRBD1 | 14 | CATADRGVQETQYF | TGTGCCACCGCGGACAGGGGGGTGCAAGAGACCCAGTACTTC
TRBJ2-6 | . | TRBV5-1 | TRBD1 | 17 | CATSPGTGISGANVLTF | TGCGCTACCTCACCAGGGACAGGGATCTCTGGGGCCAACGTCCTGACTTTC
TRBJ2-7 | . | TRBV7-9 | TRBD1 | 14 | CASSFEGGRYEQYF | TGTGCCAGCAGCTTCGAAGGGGGCCGCTACGAGCAGTACTTC
TRBJ2-7 | . | TRBV21-1 | . | 19 | CASSKGLGGRRTGSREQYF | TGTGCCAGCAGCAAAGGGTTAGGGGGCCGTAGAACCGGTTCGCGGGAGCAGTACTTC
TRBJ2-7 | . | TRBV6-6 | TRBD1 | 16 | CASSYSTTGTSYEQYF | TGTGCCAGCAGTTACTCTACGACAGGGACGTCCTACGAGCAGTACTTC
TRBJ1-5 | . | TRBV7-8 | . | 14 | CASSTTVSNQPQHF | TGTGCCAGCAGTACCACAGTGAGCAATCAGCCCCAGCATTTT
TRBJ2-5 | . | TRBV6-5 | TRBD2 | 14 | CASNGGLASETQYF | TGTGCCAGCAACGGGGGACTAGCATCGGAGACCCAGTACTTC
TRBJ2-7 | . | TRBV21-1 | . | 15 | CASSATSESSYEQYF | TGTGCCAGCAGCGCAACTAGCGAGAGCTCCTACGAGCAGTACTTC
TRBJ2-7 | . | TRBV5-1 | . | 15 | CASSPAPLERSEQYF | TGCGCCAGCAGCCCGGCCCCTTTGGAGCGCTCCGAGCAGTACTTC
TRBJ1-3 | . | TRBV11-2 | . | 13 | CASRQLPGNTIYF | TGTGCCAGCAGACAGCTCCCTGGAAACACCATATATTTT
TRBJ1-4 | . | TRBV27 | . | 17 | CASSIRPPGTGNEKLFF | TGTGCCAGCAGTATAAGACCTCCGGGGACTGGTAATGAAAAACTGTTTTTT